The 26 T cell receptor beta chains listed next were all sequenced from one sample in a study of T cells in localized non-small cell lung cancer (dated by TCRdb to the early 2020s). The library relied on the immunoSEQ multiplex PCR assay. Sourced from immuneACCESS, this table was stored by TCRdb with only in-frame sequences that have V and J called. A share of the clones is absent; for the studies checked, an unresolved V gene accounts for under half, and the remainder has no known explanation. In this sample the table shows some 130,000 clones, more than 80% of which occur a single time. Approximately 1.7% of the sample is taken by the ten largest. This sample comprised peripheral blood, obtained before any cancer treatment. Receptors were obtained from a female donor older than 55 with stage I lung adenocarcinoma.

The V and J genes are TRBV9 and TRBJ2-2; no clear D. Trimming shortened V by 0 bases and J by 4 bases, and 10 bases separated the two germline ends. The CDR3 contains 15 residues. From germline, CDR1 is SGDLS and CDR2 YYNGEE. The CDR3 protein is CASSVAWEVTGELFF. The CDR3 DNA sequence: TGTGCCAGCAGCGTAGCTTGGGAAGTCACCGGGGAGCTGTTTTTT.

V usage is TRBV5-4 and J usage is TRBJ1-1; maybe TRBD1 (5 bases). This CDR3 contains 14 residues. Germline CDR1 is SGHNT and CDR2 is YYREEE (reference sequence). The ends were cut back, 5 bases at V and 6 bases at J, with 17 bases in the middle. The DNA of the CDR3 is TGTGCCAGCAGAAGGGACCTAGAGAAATCTGAAGCTTTCTTT. Its protein is CASRRDLEKSEAFF.

The CDR3 bases are TGTGCCAGTAGTAGAGCGGAGTCCTACGAGCAGTACTTC. This translates into CASSRAESYEQYF. The V gene is TRBV19, the J gene TRBJ2-7; D is perhaps TRBD2 (5 bases). The ends were cut back, 4 bases at V and 1 base at J, with 8 bases in the middle. CDR3 length: 13 amino acids. The V gene's germline CDR1 is LNHDA and CDR2 SQIVND (reference sequence).

The chain recombines TRBV10-1 with TRBJ2-7; 7 bases map to TRBD2. The V gene's germline CDR1 is WNHNN and CDR2 SYGVQD (reference sequence). This CDR3 is built from 17 residues. V was pared by 4 bases and J by 2 bases, with 14 bases of the junction left unmatched. For the CDR3, the DNA is TGCGCCAGCAGTGCCCCAACACGGGACGGACTAGCCTACGAGCAGTACTTC. Amino acid sequence: CASSAPTRDGLAYEQYF.

This chain links TRBV7-2 with TRBJ2-1, with TRBD2 matching 10 bases. The ends lost 2 bases at V and 8 bases at J; junction bases unmatched: 6. There are 15 residues in the CDR3. Germline V lookup: CDR1 SGHTA, CDR2 FQGNSA. CDR3 sequence (DNA): TGTGCCAGCAGCTTAAAAGCGGGAGGGTTCGATGAGCAGTTCTTC. This codes for CASSLKAGGFDEQFF.

This clone was detected a few times. This rearrangement joins TRBV7-2 to TRBJ2-7; tentatively, D is TRBD1 or TRBD2 (5 bases each). V was cut by 3 bases and J by 7 bases, with 13 bases left in between. The CDR3 runs to 13 residues. Germline V gene sequence: CDR1 SGHTA, CDR2 FQGNSA. CDR3 bases: TGTGCCAGCAGCTTCAGGGAGACTGGGGAGCAGTACTTC. It specifies CASSFRETGEQYF.

The chain recombines TRBV15 with TRBJ2-3; D remains unclear. CDR1 LNHNV and CDR2 YYDKDF come from the germline V gene (reference sequence). V was clipped by 1 base and J by 8 bases, with 10 bases between them. The CDR3 is made up of 13 amino acids. CDR3 nucleotides: TGTGCCACCAGCAGAGCGGCGAGTACTACGCAGTATTTT. Its protein product is CATSRAASTTQYF.

The rearrangement joins TRBV4-1 to TRBJ2-5; 7 nucleotides align to TRBD1. With the DNA end fitting TRBJ2-7 better, the J assignment may be wrong. This CDR3 comprises 15 residues. Germline CDR1 and CDR2: MGHRA and YSYEKL. CDR3 sequence (DNA): TGCGCCAGCAGTCGAGGACAGGAACGAAGGGACGAGCAGTACTTC. Its translation: CASSRGQERRDEQYF.

This chain's CDR3 is CASRYLSPSAGDADTQYF. CDR3 DNA sequence: TGTGCCAGCCGCTATCTTTCCCCGTCGGCGGGAGATGCAGATACGCAGTATTTT. The V gene is TRBV9, the J gene TRBJ2-3; 7 nucleotides align to TRBD2. In germline, CDR1 is SGDLS, CDR2 YYNGEE. The trim removed 7 bases at V and 4 bases at J, leaving 21 bases unmatched. The CDR3 sequence is 18 residues long.

This chain connects TRBV29-1 to TRBJ2-1, with 10 bases fitting TRBD2. J was trimmed by 4 bases and V by 7 bases; bases with no gene match: 7. Germline CDR1 is SQVTM and CDR2 is ANQGSEA. CDR3 length: 14 amino acids. The CDR3, as DNA: TGCAGCGGCAAGCGGGAGGGCGGGTACAATGAGCAGTTCTTC. This codes for CSGKREGGYNEQFF.

V usage is TRBV6-5 and J usage is TRBJ2-2; 8 bases are a match to TRBD1. The CDR3 is 15 residues long. V lost 8 bases, J lost 4 bases, and 9 bases stayed unmatched. Germline loops: CDR1 MNHEY, CDR2 SVGAGI. This chain's CDR3 is CASFSTGGSTGELFF. DNA for the CDR3: TGTGCCAGCTTCTCTACAGGGGGGAGCACCGGGGAGCTGTTTTTT.

V is TRBV7-8 and J is TRBJ1-5, with D maybe TRBD1 (6 bases). Germline V gene lookup returns CDR1 SGHVS and CDR2 FQNEAQ. V lost 5 bases, J lost 2 bases, and 16 bases lay in between. This CDR3 is 16 amino acids long. The CDR3 sequence: CASSPRAGGGNQPQHF. The CDR3 DNA is TGTGCCAGCAGCCCAAGGGCGGGGGGCGGCAATCAGCCCCAGCATTTT.

The chain has TRBV28 and TRBJ2-3; the match to TRBD2 covers 7 bases. The J segment lost 3 bases and the V segment lost 6 bases, leaving 9 bases of the junction unmatched. This CDR3 region has 15 residues. Germline V gene sequence: CDR1 MDHEN, CDR2 SYDVKM. The CDR3 is CASRGGTFLTDTQYF. The CDR3 DNA reads TGTGCCAGCAGGGGGGGGACTTTTTTAACAGATACGCAGTATTTT.

This chain uses TRBV5-4 with TRBJ2-5; D is uncertain. The V end was cut by 0 bases, the J end by 3 bases, with 6 bases between. The CDR3 loop spans 13 amino acids. CDR1 SGHNT and CDR2 YYREEE come from the germline V gene (reference sequence). The CDR3 here is CASSLGGEETQYF. The CDR3 DNA follows: TGTGCCAGCAGCTTGGGCGGAGAAGAGACCCAGTACTTC.

The CDR3 sequence is CASSRMPEVTQYF. In DNA, the CDR3 is TGTGCCAGCAGCCGCATGCCGGAAGTGACCCAGTACTTC. This rearrangement joins TRBV11-3 to TRBJ2-5; D remains ambiguous. This CDR3 is built from 13 residues. In germline, CDR1 is SGHNT, CDR2 YENEEA. Trimming stripped 5 bases from V and 7 bases from J, with 14 bases between.

This chain connects TRBV4-1 to TRBJ1-1, with D uncertain. V shed 0 bases and J shed 1 base, with 9 bases lying between them. The V gene's germline CDR1 is MGHRA and CDR2 YSYEKL. The CDR3 covers 15 residues. The CDR3 region has the DNA TGCGCCAGCAGCCAAGAGAGTATACAGAACACTGAAGCTTTCTTT. Translating gives CASSQESIQNTEAFF.

The chain joins TRBV19 to TRBJ2-1; 9 bases agree with TRBD2. V gave up 6 bases and J gave up 2 bases; unmatched junction bases: 5. This CDR3 contains 15 residues. Germline CDR1 reads LNHDA; CDR2 reads SQIVND (reference sequence). The DNA for the CDR3 is TGTGCCAGTAGCACACTAGCGGGCCCCTACAATGAGCAGTTCTTC. Protein: CASSTLAGPYNEQFF.

This clone appeared a few times. The chain couples TRBV7-3 to TRBJ2-5, with D perhaps matching TRBD2 (5 bases). Germline V gene data show CDR1 as SGHTA and CDR2 as FQGTGA. CDR3 length equals 14 residues. The germline V and J ends were trimmed by 2 bases and 4 bases, with 11 bases remaining between them. The CDR3 loop reads CASSLSRVGETQYF. The CDR3 nucleotides read TGTGCCAGCAGCTTATCGCGGGTTGGAGAGACCCAGTACTTC.

The chain recombines TRBV6-5 with TRBJ1-1; D is unclear. Deletions cut 0 bases from V and 4 bases from J, with 15 bases between. The germline gives CDR1 MNHEY, CDR2 SVGAGI. The CDR3 sequence is 16 residues long. This chain's CDR3 is CASSYSTPGRSTEAFF. The DNA of the CDR3 is TGTGCCAGCAGTTACTCGACGCCGGGCCGCAGCACTGAAGCTTTCTTT.

V and J are TRBV30 and TRBJ2-3; possibly TRBD2 for D (6 bases). Germline CDR1 is GTSNPN and CDR2 is SVGIG (reference sequence). This CDR3 spans 14 amino acids. Between the trimmed V and J ends, which lost 2 bases and 6 bases, there was a span of 15 bases. CDR3 nucleotide sequence: TGTGCCTGGAGTAACGCGGGATCTGCGGATACGCAGTATTTT. Translating it yields CAWSNAGSADTQYF.

The V and J genes are TRBV2 and TRBJ1-5; TRBD1 matches at 7 bases. The CDR3 consists of 15 residues. Germline V gene lookup returns CDR1 SNHLY and CDR2 FYNNEI. V gave up 6 bases and J gave up 2 bases; unmatched junction bases: 7. The CDR3 is CASSETGLGNQPQHF. The CDR3 nucleotides are TGTGCCAGCAGCGAGACAGGGCTAGGCAATCAGCCCCAGCATTTT. Combining the CDR3 with reference TRBV2 and TRBJ1-5 gives the whole variable domain EPEVTQTPSHQVTQMGQEVILRCVPISNHLYFYWYRQILGQKVEFLVSFYNNEISEKSEIFDDQFSVERPDGSNFTLKIRSTKLEDSAMYFCASSETGLGNQPQHFGDGTRLSIL.

This clone occurred once. J is TRBJ1-3 and V is TRBV11-2; D gene unclear. The CDR3 runs 12 residues. Trimming removed 1 base from V and 7 bases from J, with 5 bases in between. Germline CDR1 is SGHAT and CDR2 is FQNNGV. The CDR3 loop is CASSLVSNTIYF. For the CDR3, the DNA is TGTGCCAGCAGCTTAGTATCGAACACCATATATTTT.

The rearrangement uses TRBV10-3 and TRBJ1-1, with D maybe TRBD1 (6 bases). The germline gives CDR1 ENHRY, CDR2 SYGVKD. V lost 11 bases and J lost 1, with 14 bases in between. The CDR3 is 13 amino acids. The CDR3 reads CAVRGISNTEAFF. The CDR3, as DNA: TGTGCCGTTAGGGGGATCTCGAACACTGAAGCTTTCTTT.

The gene calls are TRBV28 and TRBJ2-7; D perhaps matches TRBD2 (5 bases). Per germline, CDR1 MDHEN and CDR2 SYDVKM. The V end lost 3 bases, the J end lost 7 bases, and 10 bases lay between the germline ends. This CDR3 region has 12 residues. The CDR3 sequence: CASSFVTGEQYF. The DNA for the CDR3 is TGTGCCAGCAGTTTCGTGACGGGGGAGCAGTACTTC.

Only one count was recorded for this clone. The chain is built from TRBV7-9 and TRBJ1-3, with D possibly matching TRBD1 (5 bases). With 4 bases removed from V and 0 bases from J, the gap between germline ends came to 16 bases. CDR3 size: 17 residues. The germline V gene encodes CDR1 SEHNR and CDR2 FQNEAQ (reference sequence). The CDR3 nucleotides are TGTGCCAGCAGCTACGAGACAGTCACTCTCTCTGGAAACACCATATATTTT. It translates to CASSYETVTLSGNTIYF.

The chain combines TRBV11-2 with TRBJ2-2; 8 bases line up with TRBD2. This CDR3 comprises 14 residues. Losses at the gene ends were 3 bases for V and 6 bases for J; bases not matched to a gene: 3. Germline V gives CDR1 SGHAT, CDR2 FQNNGV. CDR3 DNA sequence: TGTGCCAGCAGCTTGGCGGGAGGTCCCGGGGAGCTGTTTTTT. Translation gives CASSLAGGPGELFF.